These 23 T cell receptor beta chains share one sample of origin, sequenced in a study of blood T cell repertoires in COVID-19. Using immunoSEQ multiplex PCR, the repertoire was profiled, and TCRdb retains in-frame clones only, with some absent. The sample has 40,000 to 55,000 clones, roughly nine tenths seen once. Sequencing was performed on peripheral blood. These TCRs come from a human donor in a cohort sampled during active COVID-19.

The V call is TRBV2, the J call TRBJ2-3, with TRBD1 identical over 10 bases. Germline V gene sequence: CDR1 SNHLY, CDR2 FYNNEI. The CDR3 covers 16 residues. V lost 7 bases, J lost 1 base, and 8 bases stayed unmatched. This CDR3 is CASNLRQGAGTDTQYF. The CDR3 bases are TGTGCCAGCAATCTACGACAGGGGGCTGGCACAGATACGCAGTATTTT.

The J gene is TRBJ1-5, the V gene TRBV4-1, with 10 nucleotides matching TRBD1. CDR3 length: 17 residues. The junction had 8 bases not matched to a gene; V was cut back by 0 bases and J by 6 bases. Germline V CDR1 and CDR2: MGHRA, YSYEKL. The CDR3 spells CASSQEGTGVNGQPQHF. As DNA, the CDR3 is TGCGCCAGCAGCCAAGAAGGGACAGGGGTCAACGGTCAGCCCCAGCATTTT.

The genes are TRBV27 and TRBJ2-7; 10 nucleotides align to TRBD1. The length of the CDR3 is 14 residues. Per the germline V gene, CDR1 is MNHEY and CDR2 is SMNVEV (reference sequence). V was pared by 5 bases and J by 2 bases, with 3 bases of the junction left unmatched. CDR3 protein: CASSAGTGAYEQYF. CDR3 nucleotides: TGTGCCAGCAGTGCCGGGACAGGGGCCTACGAGCAGTACTTC.

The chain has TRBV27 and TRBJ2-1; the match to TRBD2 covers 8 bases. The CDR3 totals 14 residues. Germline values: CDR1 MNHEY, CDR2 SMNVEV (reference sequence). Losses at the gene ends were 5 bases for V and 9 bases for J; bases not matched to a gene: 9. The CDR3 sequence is CASSITGTRREQFF. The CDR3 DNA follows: TGTGCCAGCAGTATAACCGGGACTAGACGTGAGCAGTTCTTC.

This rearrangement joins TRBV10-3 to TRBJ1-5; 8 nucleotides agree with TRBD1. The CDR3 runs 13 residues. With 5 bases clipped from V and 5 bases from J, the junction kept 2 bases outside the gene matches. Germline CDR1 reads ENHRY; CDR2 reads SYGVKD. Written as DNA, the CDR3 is TGTGCCATCAGTCCGACAGGGGATCAGCCCCAGCATTTT. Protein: CAISPTGDQPQHF.

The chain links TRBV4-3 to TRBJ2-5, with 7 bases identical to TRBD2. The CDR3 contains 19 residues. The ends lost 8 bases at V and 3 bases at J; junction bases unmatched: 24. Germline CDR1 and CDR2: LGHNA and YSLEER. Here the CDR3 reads CASAPPVGWGGVGEETQYF. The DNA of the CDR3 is TGCGCCAGCGCACCCCCCGTTGGGTGGGGGGGAGTGGGTGAAGAGACCCAGTACTTC.

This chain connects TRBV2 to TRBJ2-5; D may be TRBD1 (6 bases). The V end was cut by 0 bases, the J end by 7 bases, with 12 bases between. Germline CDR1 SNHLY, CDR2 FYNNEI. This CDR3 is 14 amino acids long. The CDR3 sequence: CASSEAGPGVTQYF. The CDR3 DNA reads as TGTGCCAGCAGTGAAGCTGGCCCAGGGGTGACCCAGTACTTC.

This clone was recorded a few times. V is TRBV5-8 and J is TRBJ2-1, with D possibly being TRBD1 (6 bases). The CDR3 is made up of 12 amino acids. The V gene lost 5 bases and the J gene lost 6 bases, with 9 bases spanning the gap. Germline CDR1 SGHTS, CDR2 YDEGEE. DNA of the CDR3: TGTGCCAGCAGGCAGGACAGCAATGAGCAGTTCTTC. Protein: CASRQDSNEQFF.

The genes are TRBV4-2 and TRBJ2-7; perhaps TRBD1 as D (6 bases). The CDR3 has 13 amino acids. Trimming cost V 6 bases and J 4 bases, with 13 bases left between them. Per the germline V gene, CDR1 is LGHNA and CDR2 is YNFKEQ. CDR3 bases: TGTGCCAGCAGGGGGACATTCCCATACGAGCAGTACTTC. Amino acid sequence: CASRGTFPYEQYF.

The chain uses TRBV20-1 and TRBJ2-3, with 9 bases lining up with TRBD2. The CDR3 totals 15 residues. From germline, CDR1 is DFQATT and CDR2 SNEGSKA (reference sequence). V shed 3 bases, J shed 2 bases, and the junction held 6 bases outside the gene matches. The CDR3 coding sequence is TGCAGTGCTAGTGCTGCTAGCGGGAACACAGATACGCAGTATTTT. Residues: CSASAASGNTDTQYF.

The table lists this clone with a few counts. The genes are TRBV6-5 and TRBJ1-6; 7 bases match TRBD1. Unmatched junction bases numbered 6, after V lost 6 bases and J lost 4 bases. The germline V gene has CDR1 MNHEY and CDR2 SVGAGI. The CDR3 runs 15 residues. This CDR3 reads CASRGPGQYNSPLHF. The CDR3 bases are TGTGCCAGCAGGGGACCGGGACAGTATAATTCACCCCTCCACTTT.

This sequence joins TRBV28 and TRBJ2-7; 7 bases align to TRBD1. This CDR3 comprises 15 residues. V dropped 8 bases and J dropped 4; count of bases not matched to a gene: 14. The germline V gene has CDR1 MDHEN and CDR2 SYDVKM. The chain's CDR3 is CASWGRQGGTYEQYF. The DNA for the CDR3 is TGTGCCAGCTGGGGGCGACAGGGTGGGACGTACGAGCAGTACTTC.

For the CDR3, the DNA is TGTGCCAGCAGCCCGCAGGGGTCGAATGAGCAGTTCTTC. This translates into CASSPQGSNEQFF. This rearrangement joins TRBV7-9 to TRBJ2-1, with D tentatively TRBD1 (6 bases). V was trimmed by 5 bases and J by 7 bases, leaving 12 bases between them. The CDR3 covers 13 residues. CDR1 and CDR2 (germline): SEHNR, FQNEAQ (reference sequence).

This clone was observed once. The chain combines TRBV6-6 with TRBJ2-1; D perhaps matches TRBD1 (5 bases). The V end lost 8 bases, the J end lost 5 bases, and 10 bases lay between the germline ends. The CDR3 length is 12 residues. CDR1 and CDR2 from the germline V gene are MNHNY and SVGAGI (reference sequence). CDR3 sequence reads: CASRQGNNEQFF. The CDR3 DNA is TGTGCCAGCCGGCAGGGAAACAATGAGCAGTTCTTC.

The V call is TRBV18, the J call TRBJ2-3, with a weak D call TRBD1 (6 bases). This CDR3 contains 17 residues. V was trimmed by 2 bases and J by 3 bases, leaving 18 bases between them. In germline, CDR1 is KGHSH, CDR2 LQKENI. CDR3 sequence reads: CASSPRIRDTPTDTQYF. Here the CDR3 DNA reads TGTGCCAGCTCACCAAGGATTCGGGACACCCCAACAGATACGCAGTATTTT.

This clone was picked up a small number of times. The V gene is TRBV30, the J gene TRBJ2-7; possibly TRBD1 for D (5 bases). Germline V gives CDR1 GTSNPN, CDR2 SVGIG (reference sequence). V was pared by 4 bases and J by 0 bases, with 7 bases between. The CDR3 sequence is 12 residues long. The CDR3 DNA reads TGTGCCTGGACCCAGGGCTCCTACGAGCAGTACTTC. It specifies CAWTQGSYEQYF.

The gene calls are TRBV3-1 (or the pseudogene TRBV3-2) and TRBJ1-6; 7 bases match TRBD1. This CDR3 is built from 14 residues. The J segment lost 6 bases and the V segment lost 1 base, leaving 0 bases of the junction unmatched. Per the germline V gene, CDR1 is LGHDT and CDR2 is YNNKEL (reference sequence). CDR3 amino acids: CASSQGTGNSPLHF. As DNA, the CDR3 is TGTGCCAGCAGCCAAGGGACAGGTAATTCACCCCTCCACTTT.

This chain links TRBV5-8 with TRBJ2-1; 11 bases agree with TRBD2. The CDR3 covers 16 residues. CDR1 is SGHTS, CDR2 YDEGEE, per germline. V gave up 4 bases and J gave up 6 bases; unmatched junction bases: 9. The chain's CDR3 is CASSRSSGRVGNEQFF. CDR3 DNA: TGTGCCAGCAGCCGAAGTAGCGGGAGGGTAGGCAATGAGCAGTTCTTC.

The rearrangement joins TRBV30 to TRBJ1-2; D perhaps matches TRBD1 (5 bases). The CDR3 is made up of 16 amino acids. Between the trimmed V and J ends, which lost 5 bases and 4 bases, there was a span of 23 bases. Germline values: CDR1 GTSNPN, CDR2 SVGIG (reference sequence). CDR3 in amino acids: CAWHPRWGGRLYGYTF. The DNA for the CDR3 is TGTGCCTGGCACCCAAGATGGGGGGGAAGACTCTATGGCTACACCTTC. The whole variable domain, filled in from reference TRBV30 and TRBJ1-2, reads SQTIHQWPATLVQPVGSPLSLECTVEGTSNPNLYWYRQAAGRGLQLLFYSVGIGQISSEVPQNLSASRPQDRQFILSSKKLLLSDSGFYLCAWHPRWGGRLYGYTFGSGTRLTVV.

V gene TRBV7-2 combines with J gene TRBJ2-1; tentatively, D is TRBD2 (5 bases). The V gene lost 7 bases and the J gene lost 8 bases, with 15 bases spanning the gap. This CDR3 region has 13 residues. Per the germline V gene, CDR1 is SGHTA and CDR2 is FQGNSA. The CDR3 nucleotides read TGTGCCAGCATCAGCCGGGAAGGTTATGAGCAGTTCTTC. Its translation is CASISREGYEQFF.

The chain's CDR3 is CASSFSSGGHQPQHF. In DNA, the CDR3 is TGTGCCAGCAGCTTCTCCAGCGGGGGGCATCAGCCCCAGCATTTT. V gene TRBV7-2 combines with J gene TRBJ1-5, with D possibly being TRBD1 (6 bases). The CDR3 totals 15 residues. The germline gives CDR1 SGHTA, CDR2 FQGNSA. Trimming left V 3 bases short and J 5 bases short, with 14 bases between. Together with reference TRBV7-2 and TRBJ1-5, the CDR3 gives the full variable domain: GAGVSQSPSNKVTEKGKDVELRCDPISGHTALYWYRQSLGQGLEFLIYFQGNSAPDKSGLPSDRFSAERTGGSVSTLTIQRTQQEDSAVYLCASSFSSGGHQPQHFGDGTRLSIL.

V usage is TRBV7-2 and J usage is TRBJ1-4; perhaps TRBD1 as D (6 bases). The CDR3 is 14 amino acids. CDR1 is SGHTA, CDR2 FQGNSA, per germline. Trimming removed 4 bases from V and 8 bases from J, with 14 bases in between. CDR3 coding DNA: TGTGCCAGCAGCTCAGGGGTCCGAGCCGAAAAACTGTTTTTT. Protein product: CASSSGVRAEKLFF.

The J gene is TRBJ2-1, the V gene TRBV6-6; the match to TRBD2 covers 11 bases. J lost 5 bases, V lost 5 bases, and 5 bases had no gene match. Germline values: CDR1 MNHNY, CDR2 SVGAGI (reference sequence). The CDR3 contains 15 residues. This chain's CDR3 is CASSLSGRVNNEQFF. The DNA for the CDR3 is TGTGCCAGCAGTCTTAGCGGGAGGGTTAACAATGAGCAGTTCTTC.